Listed below are T cell receptor beta chains from one sample, sequenced in a study of cytomegalovirus exposure and HLA in healthy donors. Sequencing used immunoSEQ multiplex PCR; TCRdb keeps in-frame clones, though not all of them. The top ten hold about 11% of the sample, which has about 40,000 clones, around 60% seen once. The sequencing sample was made of PBMCs. These receptors came from a man in his 60s in good health and CMV-seropositive. The CDR3 runs from the conserved cysteine through the conserved F or W. The order of the fields is J gene, V gene, clone size, D gene, CDR3 protein, CDR3 DNA. A D gene is named only where the DNA matches it firmly. The size entry is marked missing in some rows and otherwise reads once, few, many or a size class.

J: TRBJ2-1
V: TRBV6-1
size: NA
D: TRBD2
CDR3: CASSESAGGWDEQFF
DNA: TGTGCCAGCAGTGAATCGGCGGGAGGGTGGGATGAGCAGTTCTTC

J: TRBJ2-7
V: TRBV2
size: NA
D: NA
CDR3: CASSDGDTRSSYEQYF
DNA: TGTGCCAGCAGTGACGGGGACACAAGGAGCTCCTACGAGCAGTACTTC

J: TRBJ1-2
V: TRBV28
size: NA
D: NA
CDR3: CASSAIEGYGYTF
DNA: TGTGCCAGCAGTGCTATTGAGGGCTATGGCTACACCTTC

J: TRBJ2-7
V: TRBV5-4
size: few
D: NA
CDR3: CASSAQGGYYEQYF
DNA: TGTGCCAGCAGCGCACAGGGAGGGTACTACGAGCAGTACTTC

J: TRBJ1-4
V: TRBV7-2
size: NA
D: NA
CDR3: CASSPTSSRQGEKLFF
DNA: TGTGCCAGCAGCCCCACCTCATCTCGGCAGGGTGAAAAACTGTTTTTT

J: TRBJ1-2
V: TRBV4-3
size: NA
D: NA
CDR3: CASSQDQWDKGLNGYTF
DNA: TGCGCCAGCAGCCAAGATCAATGGGACAAAGGACTTAATGGCTACACCTTC

J: TRBJ1-1
V: TRBV6-5
size: NA
D: NA
CDR3: CASSHQLGGTEAFF
DNA: TGTGCCAGCAGTCACCAACTGGGGGGCACTGAAGCTTTCTTT

J: TRBJ2-7
V: TRBV19
size: NA
D: TRBD1
CDR3: CASSPDREHEQYF
DNA: TGTGCCAGTAGCCCGGACAGGGAACACGAGCAGTACTTC

J: TRBJ2-3
V: TRBV27
size: NA
D: NA
CDR3: CASSAGSVGGDTDTQYF
DNA: TGTGCCAGCAGCGCGGGGAGCGTGGGAGGAGACACAGATACGCAGTATTTT

J: TRBJ2-3
V: TRBV6-5
size: NA
D: NA
CDR3: CASSSRASSTDTQYF
DNA: TGTGCCAGCAGCTCCAGGGCCAGTTCAACAGATACGCAGTATTTT

J: TRBJ2-7
V: TRBV14
size: NA
D: NA
CDR3: CASSQARVGEQYF
DNA: TGTGCCAGCAGCCAAGCGCGGGTGGGAGAGCAGTACTTC

J: TRBJ2-2
V: TRBV5-4
size: NA
D: NA
CDR3: CASSSPPGELFF
DNA: TGTGCCAGCAGCTCCCCTCCCGGGGAGCTGTTTTTT

J: TRBJ2-6
V: TRBV5-4
size: NA
D: NA
CDR3: CASSRLALTAGANVLTF
DNA: TGTGCCAGCAGCCGCCTTGCTTTGACAGCCGGGGCCAACGTCCTGACTTTC

J: TRBJ1-4
V: TRBV4-3
size: once
D: NA
CDR3: CASSQDRGESGEKLFF
DNA: TGCGCCAGCAGCCAAGATCGGGGAGAGTCAGGTGAAAAACTGTTTTTT

J: TRBJ2-2
V: TRBV5-4
size: few
D: TRBD2
CDR3: CASSLPAGGGTGELFF
DNA: TGTGCCAGCAGCCTACCAGCGGGAGGGGGCACCGGGGAGCTGTTTTTT

J: TRBJ2-7
V: TRBV30
size: NA
D: NA
CDR3: CAHATAYEQYF
DNA: TGTGCCCACGCGACAGCCTACGAGCAGTACTTC

J: TRBJ2-2
V: TRBV28
size: NA
D: NA
CDR3: CASSFFRAGELFF
DNA: TGTGCCAGCAGTTTTTTCAGGGCCGGGGAGCTGTTTTTT

J: TRBJ2-3
V: TRBV2
size: NA
D: NA
CDR3: CASSVASAADTQYF
DNA: TGTGCCAGCAGTGTGGCTAGCGCTGCAGATACGCAGTATTTT

J: TRBJ2-3
V: TRBV29-1
size: NA
D: TRBD2
CDR3: CSVDGLAEDTQYF
DNA: TGCAGCGTTGACGGACTAGCGGAAGATACGCAGTATTTT

J: TRBJ1-2
V: TRBV5-4
size: NA
D: NA
CDR3: CASSPDSQGYTF
DNA: TGTGCCAGCAGCCCGGACAGTCAAGGCTACACCTTC

J: TRBJ1-5
V: TRBV27
size: NA
D: TRBD1
CDR3: CASSPGTGGNQPQHF
DNA: TGTGCCAGCAGTCCGGGGACAGGGGGCAATCAGCCCCAGCATTTT

J: TRBJ2-7
V: TRBV30
size: NA
D: NA
CDR3: CAWSESGWGEQYF
DNA: TGTGCCTGGAGTGAGTCAGGGTGGGGCGAGCAGTACTTC

J: TRBJ2-7
V: TRBV10-3
size: NA
D: TRBD1
CDR3: CAIRDKDRVVFEQYF
DNA: TGTGCCATCAGAGACAAGGACAGGGTCGTGTTCGAGCAGTACTTC

J: TRBJ1-5
V: TRBV7-8
size: few
D: TRBD1
CDR3: CASSMDRVSNQPQHF
DNA: TGTGCCAGCAGCATGGACAGGGTTAGCAATCAGCCCCAGCATTTT

J: TRBJ2-7
V: TRBV11-3
size: NA
D: TRBD2
CDR3: CASSLGGTSDYEQYF
DNA: TGTGCCAGCAGCTTAGGGGGGACTAGTGACTACGAGCAGTACTTC

J: TRBJ1-2
V: TRBV14
size: NA
D: NA
CDR3: CASSGVLNYGYTF
DNA: TGTGCCAGCAGCGGAGTTCTTAACTATGGCTACACCTTC

J: TRBJ2-2
V: TRBV30
size: few
D: TRBD1
CDR3: CACRSGTVTGELFF
DNA: TGTGCCTGTAGGTCCGGGACAGTCACCGGGGAGCTGTTTTTT

J: TRBJ2-3
V: TRBV6-5
size: NA
D: NA
CDR3: CASGRGSTDTQYF
DNA: TGTGCCAGCGGGCGGGGAAGCACAGATACGCAGTATTTT

J: TRBJ2-1
V: TRBV7-2
size: NA
D: TRBD2
CDR3: CASSLEWTSGVQFF
DNA: TGTGCCAGCAGCTTAGAGTGGACTAGCGGGGTGCAGTTCTTC

J: TRBJ2-7
V: TRBV7-6
size: NA
D: NA
CDR3: CASSPLRTYEQYF
DNA: TGTGCCAGCAGCCCCCTGCGTACCTACGAGCAGTACTTC

J: TRBJ2-4
V: TRBV29-1
size: NA
D: NA
CDR3: CSVRTALAKNIQYF
DNA: TGCAGCGTTAGGACAGCCCTAGCCAAAAACATTCAGTACTTC

J: TRBJ2-1
V: TRBV28
size: NA
D: NA
CDR3: CASSAPSLGSREQFF
DNA: TGTGCCAGCAGTGCCCCGTCGCTAGGATCACGTGAGCAGTTCTTC

J: TRBJ2-7
V: TRBV4-1
size: NA
D: TRBD2
CDR3: CASSQEMGGRSYEQYF
DNA: TGCGCCAGCAGCCAAGAGATGGGGGGGAGGTCCTACGAGCAGTACTTC

J: TRBJ2-2
V: TRBV10-3
size: NA
D: NA
CDR3: CAISGGGGGTGELFF
DNA: TGTGCCATCAGTGGGGGTGGAGGTGGAACCGGGGAGCTGTTTTTT

J: TRBJ1-1
V: TRBV5-6
size: few
D: TRBD1
CDR3: CASSLPRWTGGKTEAFF
DNA: TGTGCCAGCAGCTTGCCAAGATGGACAGGGGGCAAAACTGAAGCTTTCTTT

J: TRBJ2-5
V: TRBV2
size: once
D: TRBD1
CDR3: CASRDRGETQYF
DNA: TGTGCCAGCAGAGACAGGGGCGAGACCCAGTACTTC

J: TRBJ2-3
V: TRBV9
size: NA
D: TRBD2
CDR3: CASSGRTSVRTDTQYF
DNA: TGTGCCAGCAGCGGTCGTACTAGCGTACGCACAGATACGCAGTATTTT

J: TRBJ2-1
V: TRBV10-3
size: NA
D: TRBD2
CDR3: CAISPSTSGSGDEQFF
DNA: TGTGCCATCAGTCCCTCGACTAGCGGGAGTGGAGATGAGCAGTTCTTC

J: TRBJ2-7
V: TRBV7-6
size: NA
D: TRBD2
CDR3: CASSPLSGRGEQYF
DNA: TGTGCCAGCAGTCCTCTGAGCGGGAGGGGCGAGCAGTACTTC

J: TRBJ2-3
V: TRBV7-2
size: NA
D: NA
CDR3: CASSRTGTSTDTQYF
DNA: TGTGCCAGCAGCCGAACCGGGACTAGCACAGATACGCAGTATTTT

J: TRBJ2-7
V: TRBV19
size: NA
D: TRBD2
CDR3: CASSIASGRYEQYF
DNA: TGTGCCAGTAGTATCGCTAGCGGGAGATACGAGCAGTACTTC

J: TRBJ2-5
V: TRBV9
size: NA
D: TRBD2
CDR3: CASSVAVAGGQETQYF
DNA: TGTGCCAGCAGCGTAGCAGTAGCGGGAGGGCAGGAGACCCAGTACTTC